This TCR beta chain was retrieved from a study of CD8 T cells in ankylosing spondylitis. One entry per CDR3 protein results from TCRdb running MiXCR on the 5' RACE reads. Of about 400,000 distinct CDR3 sequences listed, about a fifth are singletons. The sample holds a few counts of this clonotype. Its antigen remains unidentified. CDR3 size: 15 residues. V was trimmed by 2 bases and J by 1 base, leaving 9 bases between them. Per germline, CDR1 MNHNS and CDR2 SASEGT. Study findings and constraints: Existing reports had already noted some motif variants in reactive arthritis synovial fluid and blood. Among TCR beta sequences, a motif of fewer than 10 highly homologous variants appeared characteristic of ankylosing spondylitis blood.

The source is a male donor with ankylosing spondylitis. The sequenced sample consisted of blood, either unsorted or a sorted T cell fraction (not recorded which). The chain links TRBV6-1 to TRBJ1-5, with D hard to call. The CDR3 is CASSEQRWSNQPQHF. The DNA for the CDR3 is TGTGCCAGCAGTGAACAGCGATGGAGCAATCAGCCCCAGCATTTT.